Sequencing of this TCR beta chain was carried out in a study of cytomegalovirus exposure and HLA in healthy donors. At the level of the study: The 95 to 150 validation repertoires were produced on the same platform as the roughly 670 repertoires of the first cohort. This was reported in a later analysis.

Study findings and constraints: CMV antigen specificity of a few CMV-associated chains was confirmed in vitro. Listed as cytomegalovirus-associated were 170 or so TCR beta chains. The classifier reportedly diagnosed cytomegalovirus status with high sensitivity and specificity.

Note on this clone: What it recognizes is unknown.

Here immunoSEQ multiplex PCR was the method, and the copy in TCRdb shows in-frame clones only, minus some. The table lists around 73,000 clones, roughly 90% of them singletons. This receptor was identified in a woman aged 18-35 years in good health and CMV-seropositive. The sample taken for sequencing was PBMCs.

CDR3 DNA sequence: TGCGCCAGCAGCTTGGTCCCACAGGAGACGAACACCGGGGAGCTGTTTTTT. Translating it yields CASSLVPQETNTGELFF. This chain links TRBV5-1 with TRBJ2-2, with D tentatively TRBD1 (5 bases). Trimming shortened V by 0 bases and J by 0 bases, and 12 bases separated the two germline ends. The germline V gene encodes CDR1 SGHRS and CDR2 YFSETQ. The CDR3 has 17 amino acids.